This T cell receptor beta chain emerged from a study of patients and donors after allogeneic stem cell transplantation (dated by TCRdb to the early 2020s). The CDR3 covers 17 residues, taking in both the cysteine and the phenylalanine. This entry keeps only the CDR3 DNA: 51 bases, framed from base 1. According to the germline V gene, CDR1 reads SGHVS and CDR2 reads FQNEAQ. The germline ends are 23 bases apart after V is trimmed by 8 bases and J by 3 bases. The method behind the library was RT-PCR. The instrument given in TCRdb is NextSeq 550. In-frame beta chains were kept once TCRdb had trimmed the public reads at Q25 with fastp and called clones with MiXCR. Rows are combined by CDR3 protein, so each entry shows the most common genes and DNA. The sample records about 410,000 distinct CDR3 sequences, more than 15% of which are singletons. The ten largest make up 7% to 7.5% of the sample. As for this clonotype: It has no known antigen specificity. It has no much larger one-base neighbor in the sample; base qualities were not kept.

The sequence derives from a human donor who was either an allogeneic HSCT recipient or a stem cell or donor lymphocyte infusion donor (not recorded which). It is not recorded whose cells these are; they may come from a transplant donor. Source material: blood, either unsorted or a sorted T cell fraction (not recorded which). The rearranged chain carries TRBV7-8 and TRBJ1-5; the D gene identity is not certain. Read as DNA, the sequence is TGTGCCAGCTCTCACGGAGGTCACACCGGGAACAATCAGCCCCAGCATTTT. Translated, it gives CASSHGGHTGNNQPQHF.